A selection of T cell receptor beta chains follows, all from one sample in a study of blood T cell repertoires in COVID-19. TCRdb keeps only in-frame clones here, not all; method: immunoSEQ multiplex PCR. The table records about 120,000 clones, roughly three quarters of them present only once. The sequenced sample consisted of peripheral blood. The origin of the receptors is a human donor in a cohort sampled during active COVID-19. CDR3s include the opening cysteine and the closing phenylalanine or tryptophan. D genes are given only for firm matches. Size values are once, few and many counts, or a class for expanded clones, and some rows have none.

TRBD1 | TRBJ1-1 | TRBV29-1 | few | TGCAGCGTAGAACAGGGGGCAGGTGAAGCTTTCTTT | CSVEQGAGEAFF
. | TRBJ1-1 | TRBV6-5 | . | TGTGCCAGCAGATCCCTGACAGGAGAGAACACTGAAGCTTTCTTT | CASRSLTGENTEAFF
TRBD1 | TRBJ2-5 | TRBV7-9 | . | TGTGCCAGCAGTGGGACAGGGGCGGGGGAGACCCAGTACTTC | CASSGTGAGETQYF
. | TRBJ2-1 | TRBV13 | . | TGTGCCAGCAGCTTAGTGGGGGGAGAGAGAAATGAGCAGTTCTTC | CASSLVGGERNEQFF
. | TRBJ1-3 | TRBV19 | . | TGTGCCAGTAGCCTTTCAGGGATCCCTGGAAACACCATATATTTT | CASSLSGIPGNTIYF
. | TRBJ2-7 | TRBV27 | few | TGTGCCAGCAGTTTAAAGGGGTTGGACGAGCAGTACTTC | CASSLKGLDEQYF
TRBD2 | TRBJ2-7 | TRBV12-5 | . | TGTGCTAGTGGATGGACTAGCGGGAGTAGGTACGAGCAGTACTTC | CASGWTSGSRYEQYF
TRBD1 | TRBJ1-1 | TRBV2 | . | TGTGCCAGCAGTTTGACAGGGGCGAACACTGAAGCTTTCTTT | CASSLTGANTEAFF
TRBD2 | TRBJ2-5 | TRBV3-1/TRBV3-2 | . | TGTGCCAGCAGTCTAGCGGGATCCCCCCCAATAGAGACCCAGTACTTC | CASSLAGSPPIETQYF
TRBD1 | TRBJ1-2 | TRBV28 | . | TGTGCCAGCAGTTTATGGGGGACAGTGGTTAGTGGCTACACCTTC | CASSLWGTVVSGYTF
. | TRBJ1-1 | TRBV5-1 | . | TGCGCCAGCAGCCCATTGGGGCAGGTGGGAGAAGCTTTCTTT | CASSPLGQVGEAFF
TRBD2 | TRBJ2-1 | TRBV6-4 | . | TGTGCCACCCGGGGGGACCCTGACAATGAGCAGTTCTTC | CATRGDPDNEQFF